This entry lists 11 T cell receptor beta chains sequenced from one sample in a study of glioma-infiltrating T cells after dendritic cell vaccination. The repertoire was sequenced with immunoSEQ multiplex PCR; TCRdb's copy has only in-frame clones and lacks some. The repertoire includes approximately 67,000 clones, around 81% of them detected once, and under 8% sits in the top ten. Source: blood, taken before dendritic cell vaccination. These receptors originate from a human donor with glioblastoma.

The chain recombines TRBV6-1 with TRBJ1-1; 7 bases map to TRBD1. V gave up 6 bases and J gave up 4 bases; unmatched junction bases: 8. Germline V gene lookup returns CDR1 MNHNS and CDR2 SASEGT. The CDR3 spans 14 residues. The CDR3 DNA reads TGTGCCAGCAGATCAACAGGGGTTGCCACTGAAGCTTTCTTT. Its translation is CASRSTGVATEAFF.

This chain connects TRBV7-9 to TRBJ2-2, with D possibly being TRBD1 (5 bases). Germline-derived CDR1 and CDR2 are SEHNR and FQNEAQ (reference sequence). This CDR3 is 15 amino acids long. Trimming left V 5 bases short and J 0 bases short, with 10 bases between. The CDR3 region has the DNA TGTGCCAGCAGCCCAGGACAAACGAACACCGGGGAGCTGTTTTTT. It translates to CASSPGQTNTGELFF.

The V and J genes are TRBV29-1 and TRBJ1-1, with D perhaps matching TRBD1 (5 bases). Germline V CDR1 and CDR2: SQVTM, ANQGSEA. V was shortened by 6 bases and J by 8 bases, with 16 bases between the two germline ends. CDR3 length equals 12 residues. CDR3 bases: TGCAGCGTGGGCTGGGGGGGGGAAGAAGCTTTCTTT. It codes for CSVGWGGEEAFF.

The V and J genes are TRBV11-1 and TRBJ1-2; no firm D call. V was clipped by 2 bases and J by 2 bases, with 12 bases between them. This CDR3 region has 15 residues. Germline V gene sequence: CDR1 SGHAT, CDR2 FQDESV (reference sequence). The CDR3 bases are TGTGCCAGCAGCTTACACCGAGGGTGGAACTATGGCTACACCTTC. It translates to CASSLHRGWNYGYTF.

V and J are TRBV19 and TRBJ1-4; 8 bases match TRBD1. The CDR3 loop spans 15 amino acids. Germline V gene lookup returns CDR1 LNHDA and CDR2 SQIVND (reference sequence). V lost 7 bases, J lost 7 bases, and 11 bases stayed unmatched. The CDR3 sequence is CASKARGLWVEKLFF. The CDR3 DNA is TGTGCCAGTAAGGCCAGGGGGCTTTGGGTTGAAAAACTGTTTTTT.

The CDR3: CASSLDTGTGHYEQYF. CDR3 DNA sequence: TGTGCCAGCAGCTTGGATACCGGGACAGGCCACTACGAGCAGTACTTC. The rearrangement links TRBV5-6 to TRBJ2-7; 8 bases match TRBD1. The CDR3 sequence is 16 residues long. Germline CDR1 is SGHDT and CDR2 is YYEEEE. The V and J ends lost 0 bases and 3 bases, in that order; junction bases with no gene match: 8. Full variable domain (rest looked up from reference TRBV5-6 and TRBJ2-7): DAGVTQSPTHLIKTRGQQVTLRCSPKSGHDTVSWYQQALGQGPQFIFQYYEEEERQRGNFPDRFSGHQFPNYSSELNVNALLLGDSALYLCASSLDTGTGHYEQYFGPGTRLTVT.

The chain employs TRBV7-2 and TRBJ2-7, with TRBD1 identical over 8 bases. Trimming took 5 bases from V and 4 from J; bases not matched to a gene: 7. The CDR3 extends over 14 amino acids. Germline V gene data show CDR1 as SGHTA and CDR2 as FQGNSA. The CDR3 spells CASSLWDRKYEQYF. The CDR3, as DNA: TGTGCCAGCAGCCTTTGGGACAGGAAATACGAGCAGTACTTC.

The CDR3 here is CASLSGTGGYEQYF. CDR3 nucleotides: TGTGCCAGCCTATCCGGGACAGGAGGCTACGAGCAGTACTTC. The J gene is TRBJ2-7, the V gene TRBV6-1; 8 bases match TRBD1. The CDR3 contains 14 residues. V shed 8 bases, J shed 3 bases, and the junction held 9 bases outside the gene matches. Germline CDR1 reads MNHNS; CDR2 reads SASEGT.

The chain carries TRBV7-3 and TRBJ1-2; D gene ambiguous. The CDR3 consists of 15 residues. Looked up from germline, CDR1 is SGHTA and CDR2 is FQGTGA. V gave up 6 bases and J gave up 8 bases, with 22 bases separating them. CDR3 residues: CASSTATGRRDGYTF. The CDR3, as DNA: TGTGCCAGCAGTACCGCGACCGGGAGACGAGACGGCTACACCTTC.

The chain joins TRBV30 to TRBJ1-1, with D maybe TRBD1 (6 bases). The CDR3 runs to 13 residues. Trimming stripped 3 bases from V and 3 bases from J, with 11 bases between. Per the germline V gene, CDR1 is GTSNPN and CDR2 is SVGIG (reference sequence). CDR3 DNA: TGTGCCTGGAGCCGGAACAGGGACACTGAAGCTTTCTTT. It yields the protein CAWSRNRDTEAFF.

The CDR3 loop is CASPLSGGSRV. DNA for the CDR3: TGTGCCAGCCCCCTTTCCGGGGGATCTAGGGTC. This chain joins TRBV9 and TRBJ2-7; D is possibly TRBD2 (6 bases). The CDR3 runs to 11 residues. Germline lookup yields CDR1 SGDLS and CDR2 YYNGEE.